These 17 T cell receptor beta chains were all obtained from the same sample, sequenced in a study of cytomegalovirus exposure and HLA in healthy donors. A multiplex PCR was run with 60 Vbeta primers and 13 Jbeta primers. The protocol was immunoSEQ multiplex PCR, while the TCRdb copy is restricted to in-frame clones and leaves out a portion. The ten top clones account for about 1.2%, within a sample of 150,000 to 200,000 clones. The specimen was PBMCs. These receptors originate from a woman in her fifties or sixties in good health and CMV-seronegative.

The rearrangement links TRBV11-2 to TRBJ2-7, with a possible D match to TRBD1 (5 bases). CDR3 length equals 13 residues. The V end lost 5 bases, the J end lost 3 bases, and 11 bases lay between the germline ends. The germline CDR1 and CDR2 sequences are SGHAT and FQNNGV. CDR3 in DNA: TGTGCCAGCAGCCAGCCGGACATCTACGAGCAGTACTTC. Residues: CASSQPDIYEQYF.

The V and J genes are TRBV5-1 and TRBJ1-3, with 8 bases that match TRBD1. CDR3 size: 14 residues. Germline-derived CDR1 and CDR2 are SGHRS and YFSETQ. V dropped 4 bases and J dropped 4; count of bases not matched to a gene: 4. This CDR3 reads CASSPGQGGNTIYF. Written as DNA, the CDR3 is TGCGCCAGCAGCCCAGGACAGGGCGGAAACACCATATATTTT.

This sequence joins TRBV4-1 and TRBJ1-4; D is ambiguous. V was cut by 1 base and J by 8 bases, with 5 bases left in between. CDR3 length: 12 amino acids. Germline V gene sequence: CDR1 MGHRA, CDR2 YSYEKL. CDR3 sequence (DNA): TGCGCCAGCAGCCAAGCCAGAGAAAAACTGTTTTTT. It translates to CASSQAREKLFF.

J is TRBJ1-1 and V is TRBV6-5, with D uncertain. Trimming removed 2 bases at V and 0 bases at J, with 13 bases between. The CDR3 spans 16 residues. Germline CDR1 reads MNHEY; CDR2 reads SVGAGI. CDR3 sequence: CASSYLSPGLNTEAFF. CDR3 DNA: TGTGCCAGCAGTTACCTCAGTCCGGGATTGAACACTGAAGCTTTCTTT.

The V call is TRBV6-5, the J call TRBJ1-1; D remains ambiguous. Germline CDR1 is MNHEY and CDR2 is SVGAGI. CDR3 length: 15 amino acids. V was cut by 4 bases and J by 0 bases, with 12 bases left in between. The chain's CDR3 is CASSSSTILNTEAFF. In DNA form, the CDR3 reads TGTGCCAGCAGTTCCTCCACAATACTGAACACTGAAGCTTTCTTT.

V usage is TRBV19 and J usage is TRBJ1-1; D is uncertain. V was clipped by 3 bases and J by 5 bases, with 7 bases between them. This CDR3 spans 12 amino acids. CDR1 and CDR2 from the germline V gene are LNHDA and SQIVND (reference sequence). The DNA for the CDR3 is TGTGCCAGTAGTATCTCCCAGACTGAAGCTTTCTTT. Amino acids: CASSISQTEAFF.

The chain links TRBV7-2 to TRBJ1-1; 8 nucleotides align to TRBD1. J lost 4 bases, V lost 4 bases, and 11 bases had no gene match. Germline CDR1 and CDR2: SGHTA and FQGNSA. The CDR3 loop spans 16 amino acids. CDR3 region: CASSSRTGWSGTEAFF. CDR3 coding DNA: TGTGCCAGCAGCTCCAGGACAGGGTGGTCGGGCACTGAAGCTTTCTTT.

This chain's CDR3 is CATSSEGPGEAFF. The CDR3 nucleotides read TGTGCCACCAGCAGTGAGGGCCCCGGCGAAGCTTTCTTT. The V and J genes are TRBV15 and TRBJ1-1; D unclear. Between the trimmed V and J ends, which lost 3 bases and 8 bases, there was a span of 13 bases. The V gene's germline CDR1 is LNHNV and CDR2 YYDKDF (reference sequence). This CDR3 region has 13 residues.

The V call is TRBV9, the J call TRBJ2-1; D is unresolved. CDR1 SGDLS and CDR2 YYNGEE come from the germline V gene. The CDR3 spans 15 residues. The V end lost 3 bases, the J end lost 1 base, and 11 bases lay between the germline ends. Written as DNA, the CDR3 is TGTGCCAGCAGCGCGCAGGTAGGATCCTACAATGAGCAGTTCTTC. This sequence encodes CASSAQVGSYNEQFF.

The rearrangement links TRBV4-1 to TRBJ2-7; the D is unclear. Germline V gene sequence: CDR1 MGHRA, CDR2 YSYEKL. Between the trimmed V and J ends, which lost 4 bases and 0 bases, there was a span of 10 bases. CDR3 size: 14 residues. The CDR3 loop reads CASSPDEVSYEQYF. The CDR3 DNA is TGCGCCAGCAGCCCCGACGAGGTCTCCTACGAGCAGTACTTC.

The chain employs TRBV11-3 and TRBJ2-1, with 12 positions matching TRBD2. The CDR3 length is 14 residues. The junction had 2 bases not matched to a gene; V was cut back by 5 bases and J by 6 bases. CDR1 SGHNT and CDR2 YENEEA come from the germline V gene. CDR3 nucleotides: TGTGCCAGCAGCGGGGGACTAGCGGGCAATGAGCAGTTCTTC. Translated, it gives CASSGGLAGNEQFF.

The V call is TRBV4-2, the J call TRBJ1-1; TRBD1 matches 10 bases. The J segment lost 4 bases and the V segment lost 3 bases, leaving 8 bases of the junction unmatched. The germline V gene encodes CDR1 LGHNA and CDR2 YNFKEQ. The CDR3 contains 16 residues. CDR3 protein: CASSHVGTGVTTEAFF. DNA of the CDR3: TGTGCCAGCAGCCATGTTGGGACAGGGGTGACCACTGAAGCTTTCTTT.

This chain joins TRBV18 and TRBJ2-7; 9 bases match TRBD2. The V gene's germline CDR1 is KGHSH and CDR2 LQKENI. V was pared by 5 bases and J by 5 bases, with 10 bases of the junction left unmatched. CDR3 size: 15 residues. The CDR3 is CASSFLSGSVHEQYF. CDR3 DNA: TGTGCCAGCTCATTCCTTAGCGGGAGCGTCCACGAGCAGTACTTC.

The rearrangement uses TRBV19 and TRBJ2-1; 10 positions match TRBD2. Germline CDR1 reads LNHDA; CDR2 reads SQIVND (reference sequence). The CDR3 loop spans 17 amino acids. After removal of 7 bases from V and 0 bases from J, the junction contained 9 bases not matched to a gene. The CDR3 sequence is CASTPRLAGRSYNEQFF. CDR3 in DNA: TGTGCCAGTACGCCGCGACTAGCGGGTCGCTCCTACAATGAGCAGTTCTTC.

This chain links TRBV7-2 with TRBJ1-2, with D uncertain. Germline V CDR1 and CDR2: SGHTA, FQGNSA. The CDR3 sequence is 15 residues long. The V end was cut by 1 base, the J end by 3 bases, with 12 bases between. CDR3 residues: CASSLVEGAYYGYTF. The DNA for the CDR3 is TGTGCCAGCAGCTTAGTGGAGGGAGCTTACTATGGCTACACCTTC.

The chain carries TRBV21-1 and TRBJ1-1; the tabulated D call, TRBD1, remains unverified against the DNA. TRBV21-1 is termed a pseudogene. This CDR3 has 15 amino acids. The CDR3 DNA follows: TGTGCCAGCAGCGTGGGACAGGGTGGGGACACTGAAGCTTTCTTT. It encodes CASSVGQGGDTEAFF.

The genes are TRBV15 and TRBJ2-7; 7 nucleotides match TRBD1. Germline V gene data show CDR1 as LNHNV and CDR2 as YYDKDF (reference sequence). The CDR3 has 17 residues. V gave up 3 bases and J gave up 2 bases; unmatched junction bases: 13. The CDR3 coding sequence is TGTGCCACCAGCAGTAGGGACCTAACAGGGGACACCTACGAGCAGTACTTC. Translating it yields CATSSRDLTGDTYEQYF.